Below, 29 T cell receptor beta chains from the same sample are listed, as sequenced in a study of a mutant IDH1 vaccine in newly diagnosed glioma. Sequenced by immunoSEQ multiplex PCR; TCRdb stores in-frame clones only, minus some. The sample contains about 59,000 clones, around 83% of which appear only once. Time point specified: week 47, end of study. Vaccination used 300 ug of mutant IDH1 20-mer peptide per dose, with topical imiquimod. No antigen is known for these receptors. The source was PBMCs, collected from a glioma patient whose treatment included an IDH1 peptide vaccine. These receptors were taken from a man aged 25 to 40 with glioma.

The chain employs TRBV27 and TRBJ2-7; D is undetermined. Per germline, CDR1 MNHEY and CDR2 SMNVEV (reference sequence). The CDR3 is made up of 13 amino acids. V lost 3 bases and J lost 6, with 12 bases in between. CDR3 DNA sequence: TGTGCCAGCAGTTTGGGTTACGGGTCCGAGCAGTACTTC. Amino acids: CASSLGYGSEQYF.

The chain couples TRBV5-6 to TRBJ1-2; no definite D call. V was trimmed by 4 bases and J by 0 bases, leaving 10 bases between them. This CDR3 comprises 14 residues. CDR1 is SGHDT and CDR2 is YYEEEE in the germline V gene. CDR3 sequence: CASSGEAANYGYTF. The CDR3 nucleotides read TGTGCCAGCAGCGGGGAGGCAGCTAACTATGGCTACACCTTC.

This chain joins TRBV9 and TRBJ2-5; D not certain. The germline gives CDR1 SGDLS, CDR2 YYNGEE. The CDR3 is made up of 15 amino acids. Deletions cut 0 bases from V and 2 bases from J, with 11 bases between. This CDR3 is CASSVEGSQQETQYF. As DNA, the CDR3 is TGTGCCAGCAGCGTAGAGGGTAGCCAGCAAGAGACCCAGTACTTC.

This clone came up a few times. V is TRBV11-2 and J is TRBJ1-1; possible D gene TRBD1, 6 bases. The CDR3 runs 13 residues. Germline V lookup: CDR1 SGHAT, CDR2 FQNNGV. The V and J ends lost 6 bases and 4 bases respectively, with 12 bases between them. The CDR3 DNA reads TGTGCCAGCAGGCCTACAGGGACCACTGAAGCTTTCTTT. This sequence encodes CASRPTGTTEAFF.

J is TRBJ1-1 and V is TRBV10-1, with D unresolved. V shed 3 bases and J shed 0 bases, with 11 bases lying between them. Germline CDR1 and CDR2: WNHNN and SYGVQD (reference sequence). The CDR3 has 15 amino acids. The CDR3 DNA reads as TGCGCCAGCAGTGACTATGGACGGGTGAACACTGAAGCTTTCTTT. This codes for CASSDYGRVNTEAFF.

This clone has more than one count but fewer than ten. This chain uses TRBV4-1 with TRBJ1-4; a possible D gene is TRBD1 (5 bases). The CDR3 contains 17 residues. V gave up 6 bases and J gave up 3 bases, with 20 bases separating them. Germline CDR1 reads MGHRA; CDR2 reads YSYEKL. DNA for the CDR3: TGCGCCAGCAGTGGACGAGGCGGAGGGGCTCCTAATGAAAAACTGTTTTTT. The encoded protein is CASSGRGGGAPNEKLFF.

The chain has TRBV7-9 and TRBJ2-1; 7 positions agree with TRBD1. V lost 4 bases, J lost 7 bases, and 10 bases stayed unmatched. The CDR3 runs 15 residues. Germline V gene lookup returns CDR1 SEHNR and CDR2 FQNEAQ (reference sequence). The CDR3 spells CASSSRQGKDNEQFF. In DNA, the CDR3 is TGTGCCAGCAGCTCGAGACAGGGAAAAGATAATGAGCAGTTCTTC. Supplemented by reference TRBV7-9 and TRBJ2-1, the full variable domain reads DTGVSQNPRHKITKRGQNVTFRCDPISEHNRLYWYRQTLGQGPEFLTYFQNEAQLEKSRLLSDRFSAERPKGSFSTLEIQRTEQGDSAMYLCASSSRQGKDNEQFFGPGTRLTVL.

The chain combines TRBV19 with TRBJ1-1, with TRBD1 as a possible D gene (5 bases). CDR3 length: 16 residues. V was pared by 6 bases and J by 8 bases, with 25 bases between. Germline CDR1 is LNHDA and CDR2 is SQIVND (reference sequence). CDR3 bases: TGTGCCAGTAGCCTACTTTACCCAGGGTCCCTCAGCGAAGCTTTCTTT. The encoded protein is CASSLLYPGSLSEAFF. The full variable domain, completed using reference TRBV19 and TRBJ1-1, is DGGITQSPKYLFRKEGQNVTLSCEQNLNHDAMYWYRQDPGQGLRLIYYSQIVNDFQKGDIAEGYSVSREKKESFPLTVTSAQKNPTAFYLCASSLLYPGSLSEAFFGQGTRLTVV.

The chain links TRBV5-1 to TRBJ2-5; D not resolved. The DNA end lines up better with TRBJ2-7; the J call may be wrong. Germline V gives CDR1 SGHRS, CDR2 YFSETQ. The CDR3 loop spans 12 amino acids. The chain's CDR3 is CASSLGGYEQYF. CDR3 in DNA: TGCGCCAGCAGCTTGGGAGGCTACGAGCAGTACTTC.

The rearrangement joins TRBV5-4 to TRBJ2-7, with D possibly being TRBD1 or TRBD2 (5 bases each). The CDR3 length is 14 residues. Per the germline V gene, CDR1 is SGHNT and CDR2 is YYREEE (reference sequence). With 3 bases removed from V and 4 bases from J, the gap between germline ends came to 14 bases. The CDR3 sequence is CASSSLDGAYEQYF. The CDR3 nucleotides are TGTGCCAGCAGCTCCTTGGACGGGGCTTACGAGCAGTACTTC.

The V call is TRBV4-2, the J call TRBJ1-5; D is unresolved. The germline V gene encodes CDR1 LGHNA and CDR2 YNFKEQ. The CDR3 totals 17 residues. Trimming took off 0 bases at V and 5 bases at J, with 17 bases between the two ends. The CDR3: CASSQDRAYGGDQPQHF. The CDR3 bases are TGTGCCAGCAGCCAAGATCGGGCGTATGGTGGGGATCAGCCCCAGCATTTT.

The genes are TRBV20-1 and TRBJ1-6; D not certain. This CDR3 has 11 amino acids. V was clipped by 8 bases and J by 14 bases, with 16 bases between them. CDR1 and CDR2 from the germline V gene are DFQATT and SNEGSKA (reference sequence). The DNA of the CDR3 is TGCAGTCCCGGTTCGGACTTCGCCCTCCACTTT. Its translation: CSPGSDFALHF.

The rearrangement joins TRBV11-2 to TRBJ1-6; D not certain. CDR3 size: 13 residues. V was shortened by 0 bases and J by 9 bases, with 6 bases between the two germline ends. Per germline, CDR1 SGHAT and CDR2 FQNNGV. The CDR3 reads CASSLDRGSPLHF. The CDR3 DNA is TGTGCCAGCAGCTTAGATCGGGGTTCACCCCTCCACTTT.

This clone was seen more than once but under ten times. The gene calls are TRBV7-9 and TRBJ2-2; 9 bases are shared with TRBD2. The CDR3 loop spans 15 amino acids. The V gene's germline CDR1 is SEHNR and CDR2 FQNEAQ (reference sequence). The J segment lost 3 bases and the V segment lost 5 bases, leaving 4 bases of the junction unmatched. The CDR3 DNA is TGTGCCAGCAGCCCCCGACTAGCGGACACCGGGGAGCTGTTTTTT. It is translated as CASSPRLADTGELFF.

The rearrangement links TRBV7-9 to TRBJ2-5; the D is unclear. With 3 bases removed from V and 4 bases from J, the gap between germline ends came to 21 bases. CDR1 and CDR2 (germline): SEHNR, FQNEAQ (reference sequence). The CDR3 extends over 17 amino acids. The CDR3 DNA reads TGTGCCAGCAGCTTTGGGGTGGTCCCGACATCCCGAGAGACCCAGTACTTC. Protein sequence: CASSFGVVPTSRETQYF. Supplemented by reference TRBV7-9 and TRBJ2-5, the full variable domain reads DTGVSQNPRHKITKRGQNVTFRCDPISEHNRLYWYRQTLGQGPEFLTYFQNEAQLEKSRLLSDRFSAERPKGSFSTLEIQRTEQGDSAMYLCASSFGVVPTSRETQYFGPGTRLLVL.

V is TRBV7-9 and J is TRBJ1-2, with no clear D. Looked up from germline, CDR1 is SEHNR and CDR2 is FQNEAQ (reference sequence). CDR3 length: 15 amino acids. V shed 2 bases and J shed 9 bases, with 19 bases lying between them. DNA of the CDR3: TGTGCCAGCAGCTTAATAATGAGAGTTCCTCCCAGCTACACCTTC. Its protein is CASSLIMRVPPSYTF. The full variable domain, completed using reference TRBV7-9 and TRBJ1-2, is DTGVSQNPRHKITKRGQNVTFRCDPISEHNRLYWYRQTLGQGPEFLTYFQNEAQLEKSRLLSDRFSAERPKGSFSTLEIQRTEQGDSAMYLCASSLIMRVPPSYTFGSGTRLTVV.

This clone was observed a handful of times. The CDR3 loop is CAIKIAGTEAFF. The CDR3 DNA follows: TGTGCCATCAAGATAGCGGGCACTGAAGCTTTCTTT. The chain uses TRBV10-3 and TRBJ1-1, with D unclear. Germline CDR1 ENHRY, CDR2 SYGVKD. The V and J ends lost 7 bases and 4 bases respectively, with 10 bases between them. There are 12 residues in the CDR3.

The table lists this clone with a few counts. The sample contains more than one DNA sequence encoding this CDR3. This chain connects TRBV18 to TRBJ1-1; possible D gene TRBD1, 5 bases. Looked up from germline, CDR1 is KGHSH and CDR2 is LQKENI. The ends were cut back, 5 bases at V and 1 base at J, with 8 bases in the middle. The CDR3 sequence is 13 residues long. CDR3: CASSAGTNTEAFF. CDR3 nucleotide sequence: TGTGCCAGCTCAGCCGGGACGAACACTGAAGCTTTCTTT.

The chain uses TRBV28 and TRBJ1-1; D gene ambiguous. The germline V and J ends were trimmed by 10 bases and 2 bases, with 14 bases remaining between them. CDR3 length equals 13 residues. The germline gives CDR1 MDHEN, CDR2 SYDVKM. In nucleotides, the CDR3 is TGTGCCACCAGAACGACGGGAAACACTGAAGCTTTCTTT. It specifies CATRTTGNTEAFF.

The chain joins TRBV6-5 to TRBJ1-5; 7 nucleotides agree with TRBD1. Germline trimming cut 6 bases from V and 9 bases from J; bases unmatched to any gene: 11. The CDR3 is made up of 14 amino acids. The germline V gene has CDR1 MNHEY and CDR2 SVGAGI. CDR3 in DNA: TGTGCCAGCAGCCGGGATCCAGGGGGTGGGCCCCAGCATTTT. Translation gives CASSRDPGGGPQHF.

The J gene is TRBJ2-5, the V gene TRBV5-1, with D hard to call. Trimming cost V 0 bases and J 0 bases, with 6 bases left between them. The germline CDR1 and CDR2 sequences are SGHRS and YFSETQ. CDR3 size: 14 residues. The CDR3 spells CASSLGVHQETQYF. As DNA, the CDR3 is TGCGCCAGCAGCTTGGGGGTCCACCAAGAGACCCAGTACTTC.

The chain combines TRBV7-6 with TRBJ2-4, with D perhaps matching TRBD2 (7 bases). Germline loops: CDR1 SGHVS, CDR2 FNYEAQ. This CDR3 region has 16 residues. Trimming removed 1 base from V and 3 bases from J, with 13 bases in between. CDR3 loop: CASSLERGTNKNIQYF. In nucleotides, the CDR3 is TGTGCCAGCAGCTTAGAGAGGGGGACTAACAAAAACATTCAGTACTTC.

The CDR3 is CASSLAAGFREKLFF. CDR3 nucleotides: TGTGCCAGCAGTTTAGCGGCAGGGTTTCGGGAAAAACTGTTTTTT. The rearrangement uses TRBV27 and TRBJ1-4; D perhaps matches TRBD1 (5 bases). Germline CDR1 and CDR2: MNHEY and SMNVEV (reference sequence). Trimming removed 2 bases from V and 8 bases from J, with 15 bases in between. The CDR3 has 15 amino acids.

The V call is TRBV30, the J call TRBJ1-2; D possibly corresponds to TRBD1 (5 bases). This CDR3 spans 15 amino acids. V was trimmed by 0 bases and J by 4 bases, leaving 15 bases between them. CDR1 and CDR2 from the germline V gene are GTSNPN and SVGIG (reference sequence). CDR3 nucleotide sequence: TGTGCCTGGAGTGTACGGGCAGGGTTAGGCTATGGCTACACCTTC. This sequence encodes CAWSVRAGLGYGYTF.

The table lists this clone with a count of one. The rearrangement uses TRBV4-1 and TRBJ2-5; 7 bases map to TRBD1. There are 16 residues in the CDR3. The trim removed 0 bases at V and 9 bases at J, leaving 13 bases unmatched. CDR1 is MGHRA, CDR2 YSYEKL, per germline. CDR3 region: CASSQDPPRGRVAQYF. For the CDR3, the DNA is TGCGCCAGCAGCCAAGATCCCCCTAGGGGGCGCGTCGCCCAGTACTTC.

The V call is TRBV5-1, the J call TRBJ1-4; possible D gene TRBD1, 6 bases. CDR3 length: 16 residues. The V end lost 4 bases, the J end lost 7 bases, and 20 bases lay between the germline ends. CDR1 is SGHRS, CDR2 YFSETQ, per germline. The CDR3 sequence: CASSGANWGAGEKLFF. The CDR3 region has the DNA TGCGCCAGCAGCGGGGCGAATTGGGGGGCAGGTGAAAAACTGTTTTTT.

V is TRBV2 and J is TRBJ2-3, with TRBD2 matching over 7 bases. The V and J ends lost 8 bases and 1 base, in that order; junction bases with no gene match: 12. This CDR3 region has 16 residues. Germline values: CDR1 SNHLY, CDR2 FYNNEI. In DNA, the CDR3 is TGTGCCAGCTTACGCAGCGGGACCTCTGGCACAGATACGCAGTATTTT. As protein: CASLRSGTSGTDTQYF.

V gene TRBV27 combines with J gene TRBJ2-7, with D possibly TRBD1 on 6 matching bases. Germline-derived CDR1 and CDR2 are MNHEY and SMNVEV (reference sequence). There are 14 residues in the CDR3. Trimming took off 4 bases at V and 2 bases at J, with 12 bases between the two ends. The CDR3 protein is CASSSRDTTYEQYF. The CDR3 DNA sequence: TGTGCCAGCAGTTCCCGGGACACCACCTACGAGCAGTACTTC.

V is TRBV29-1 and J is TRBJ1-2, with 11 positions matching TRBD1. In germline, CDR1 is SQVTM, CDR2 ANQGSEA. V was pared by 2 bases and J by 8 bases, with 13 bases of the junction left unmatched. This CDR3 has 16 residues. The CDR3 spells CSVESIWTGGAGGYTF. For the CDR3, the DNA is TGCAGCGTTGAATCAATCTGGACAGGGGGCGCGGGGGGCTACACCTTC.